The 12 T cell receptor beta chains given below trace back to one sample, sequenced in a study of beta chain features in type 1 diabetes. The isolated RNA, all of it, was reverse transcribed, so expressed TCRB transcripts were what got sequenced. Clones were read by immunoSEQ multiplex PCR, and TCRdb kept only the in-frame ones, dropping some. This table holds hundreds of thousands of clones, about 9.3% found once. What was sequenced was naive CD4+ T cells from blood. These receptors were taken from a woman younger than 35 in good health.

This clone was counted a few times. The chain recombines TRBV5-6 with TRBJ1-5; D gene unclear. Germline CDR1 reads SGHDT; CDR2 reads YYEEEE. The CDR3 length is 13 residues. V was clipped by 4 bases and J by 4 bases, with 9 bases between them. The CDR3 DNA is TGTGCCAGCAGCCGGTCGGAGAATCAGCCCCAGCATTTT. Translating gives CASSRSENQPQHF. The full variable domain, rest sourced from reference TRBV5-6 and TRBJ1-5, is DAGVTQSPTHLIKTRGQQVTLRCSPKSGHDTVSWYQQALGQGPQFIFQYYEEEERQRGNFPDRFSGHQFPNYSSELNVNALLLGDSALYLCASSRSENQPQHFGDGTRLSIL.

As regards this clone: Other DNA sequences within the sample encode an identical CDR3. V gene TRBV14 combines with J gene TRBJ1-1; 8 nucleotides align to TRBD1. This CDR3 comprises 15 residues. The V segment lost 3 bases and the J segment 1 base; nucleotides outside the gene matches: 4. Germline lookup yields CDR1 SGHDN and CDR2 FVKESK. The CDR3 DNA follows: TGTGCCAGCAGCCAGCGGACAGGGCGGAACACTGAAGCTTTCTTT. The encoded protein is CASSQRTGRNTEAFF.

The chain has TRBV7-6 and TRBJ1-5; possible D gene TRBD1, 5 bases. V lost 5 bases, J lost 3 bases, and 20 bases lay in between. The CDR3 runs to 17 residues. Germline V gene data show CDR1 as SGHVS and CDR2 as FNYEAQ. The CDR3 is CASSRELAGRDNQPQHF. The CDR3 DNA follows: TGTGCCAGCAGCCGCGAGTTGGCAGGGAGGGACAATCAGCCCCAGCATTTT.

V and J are TRBV11-2 and TRBJ2-7, with D uncertain. Trimming took 4 bases from V and 2 from J, leaving 12 bases between them. The CDR3 has 14 amino acids. CDR1 is SGHAT, CDR2 FQNNGV, per germline. The CDR3 spells CASSSDGWAYEQYF. CDR3 coding DNA: TGTGCCAGCAGCTCAGACGGGTGGGCCTACGAGCAGTACTTC.

There are a few counts of this clone. V usage is TRBV30 and J usage is TRBJ1-6; D is perhaps TRBD1 (5 bases). CDR3 length: 12 residues. CDR1 GTSNPN and CDR2 SVGIG come from the germline V gene (reference sequence). V was shortened by 8 bases and J by 8 bases, with 13 bases between the two germline ends. As DNA, the CDR3 is TGTGCCGCCAGGGATTCTGATTCACCCCTCCACTTT. Its protein is CAARDSDSPLHF.

The chain has TRBV5-1 and TRBJ2-1; D not certain. This CDR3 has 14 residues. Germline V lookup: CDR1 SGHRS, CDR2 YFSETQ. The V gene lost 0 bases and the J gene lost 3 bases, with 7 bases spanning the gap. CDR3 nucleotides: TGCGCCAGCAGCTTGGGGGCCGTCTACAATGAGCAGTTCTTC. It translates to CASSLGAVYNEQFF.

This clone has only a few counts. This chain connects TRBV19 to TRBJ2-5; weak D call: TRBD2 (6 bases). CDR1 and CDR2 from the germline V gene are LNHDA and SQIVND (reference sequence). V was cut by 5 bases and J by 1 base, with 20 bases left in between. The CDR3 is 17 residues long. The CDR3 DNA reads TGTGCCAGTAGTCCAGTCCTGGCTAGCGCAACCCAAGAGACCCAGTACTTC. Its protein is CASSPVLASATQETQYF. Combining the CDR3 with reference TRBV19 and TRBJ2-5 gives the whole variable domain DGGITQSPKYLFRKEGQNVTLSCEQNLNHDAMYWYRQDPGQGLRLIYYSQIVNDFQKGDIAEGYSVSREKKESFPLTVTSAQKNPTAFYLCASSPVLASATQETQYFGPGTRLLVL.

A few counts support this clone. The gene calls are TRBV6-1 and TRBJ2-5, with 10 bases lining up with TRBD2. V lost 3 bases and J lost 6; bases outside the gene matches: 7. The CDR3 is 15 residues long. The germline CDR1 and CDR2 sequences are MNHNS and SASEGT. CDR3 sequence reads: CASSDPAGGPKTQYF. The CDR3 nucleotides read TGTGCCAGCAGTGATCCAGCGGGAGGGCCGAAGACCCAGTACTTC.

V gene TRBV10-2 combines with J gene TRBJ2-7; 8 bases map to TRBD2. This CDR3 is built from 14 residues. Germline V lookup: CDR1 WSHSY, CDR2 SAAADI. V lost 2 bases, J lost 4 bases, and 4 bases stayed unmatched. The CDR3 region has the DNA TGCGCCAGCAGTGAGACTAGCGGAAATTACGAGCAGTACTTC. Translation: CASSETSGNYEQYF.

The gene calls are TRBV10-3 and TRBJ1-2; 9 bases are shared with TRBD1. Germline V gives CDR1 ENHRY, CDR2 SYGVKD. This CDR3 is 13 amino acids long. V was pared by 9 bases and J by 7 bases, with 9 bases of the junction left unmatched. CDR3: CAIKQGATLGYTF. In DNA form, the CDR3 reads TGTGCCATAAAACAGGGGGCGACGCTTGGCTACACCTTC.

This clone has just a few counts. The genes are TRBV6-1 and TRBJ2-7; a weak D match, TRBD1 (5 bases). This CDR3 region has 14 residues. Trimming pared 3 bases from V and 5 bases from J, leaving 14 bases between. CDR1 is MNHNS, CDR2 SASEGT, per germline. This chain's CDR3 is CASSDHRTLNEQYF. CDR3 nucleotide sequence: TGTGCCAGCAGTGATCACAGGACACTCAACGAGCAGTACTTC.

This clone was counted a few times. J is TRBJ2-7 and V is TRBV28; the match to TRBD1 covers 11 bases. Trimming took 5 bases from V and 5 from J; bases not matched to a gene: 5. Germline assignment: CDR1 MDHEN and CDR2 SYDVKM. The CDR3 is made up of 14 amino acids. The CDR3: CASSTGQGADEQYF. In nucleotides, the CDR3 is TGTGCCAGCAGTACAGGACAGGGGGCCGACGAGCAGTACTTC.